The 17 T cell receptor beta chains below all came from one sample that was sequenced in a study of T cells in Graves' hyperthyroidism and ophthalmopathy (dated by TCRdb to between 2018 and 2021). The library was prepared using multiplex PCR. These reads were obtained on an Illumina HiSeq 2000. The TCR beta CDR3 regions were amplified from RNA transcripts. The TCR CDR3 was subjected to a first round of RT-PCR using the HTBI primer set and the Qiagen OneStep RT-PCR kit. TCRdb trimmed the raw reads at Q25, called clones with MiXCR and kept productive beta chains. Rows merge per CDR3 protein into single entries with the most common DNA and genes. For this sample there are 300,000 to 450,000 distinct CDR3 sequences; approximately 18% appear just once. The biggest ten clones account for approximately 30% of the sample. Sequenced input: blood. The source is a woman aged 25 to 45 with Graves' hyperthyroidism that later progressed to Graves' ophthalmopathy.

This clonotype was seen only a few times. This chain joins TRBV19 and TRBJ2-2, with D possibly being TRBD2 (6 bases). Deletions cut 5 bases from V and 5 bases from J, with 9 bases between. Germline values: CDR1 LNHDA, CDR2 SQIVND (reference sequence). The CDR3 extends over 13 amino acids. As DNA, the CDR3 is TGTGCCAGTAGTGCACGGGAGACCGGGGAGCTGTTTTTT. Encoded protein: CASSARETGELFF.

This clonotype was recorded many times. The V gene is TRBV27, the J gene TRBJ1-5, with TRBD1 matching over 9 bases. The CDR3 contains 17 residues. Germline CDR1 is MNHEY and CDR2 is SMNVEV (reference sequence). J lost 6 bases, V lost 6 bases, and 15 bases had no gene match. The CDR3 reads CASSLGTGSSLGQPQHF. The CDR3 DNA sequence: TGTGCCAGCAGCCTTGGGACAGGGTCCTCCTTGGGTCAGCCCCAGCATTTT.

This clonotype has a count of ten or more. The chain recombines TRBV20-1 with TRBJ2-3; D unclear. Germline V gene lookup returns CDR1 DFQATT and CDR2 SNEGSKA (reference sequence). This CDR3 has 15 amino acids. The germline V and J ends were trimmed by 5 bases and 3 bases, with 18 bases remaining between them. The CDR3 loop is CSAAPRNNPTDTQYF. The CDR3 DNA is TGCAGTGCTGCGCCCCGGAACAACCCGACAGATACGCAGTATTTT.

Concerning this clonotype itself: The germline gene is not matched at one end of the junction; a read error may be the cause. V usage is TRBV7-6 and J usage is TRBJ2-2, with D tentatively TRBD2 (5 bases). In germline, CDR1 is SGHVS, CDR2 FNYEAQ. The CDR3 is 15 amino acids. CDR3: CASSLVASGPGELSF. Here the CDR3 DNA reads TGTGCCAGCAGCTTAGTGGCATCAGGCCCCGGGGAGCTGTCTTTT.

This chain links TRBV29-1 with TRBJ2-2, with 7 nucleotides matching TRBD2. The V gene's germline CDR1 is SQVTM and CDR2 ANQGSEA. This CDR3 spans 17 amino acids. V gave up 1 base and J gave up 3 bases; unmatched junction bases: 11. DNA for the CDR3: TGCAGCGTTGAAGCACCTAGCGGAGGGGATTACACCGGGGAGCTGTTTTTT. It is translated as CSVEAPSGGDYTGELFF.

The chain couples TRBV28 to TRBJ2-2; 9 bases map to TRBD1. The CDR3 has 14 amino acids. V shed 5 bases and J 6 bases; nucleotides not matched to a gene: 4. Germline assignment: CDR1 MDHEN and CDR2 SYDVKM. The DNA for the CDR3 is TGTGCCAGCAGTCCGGGACAGGGCCCCGGGGAGCTGTTTTTT. Translation: CASSPGQGPGELFF.

This clonotype came up a few times. The chain carries TRBV13 and TRBJ1-3; D remains ambiguous. The germline CDR1 and CDR2 sequences are PRHDT and FYEKMQ (reference sequence). The CDR3 totals 15 residues. Trimming stripped 4 bases from V and 0 bases from J, with 10 bases between. The CDR3: CASSSPGDSGNTIYF. The CDR3 nucleotides are TGTGCCAGCAGCTCCCCGGGAGACTCTGGAAACACCATATATTTT.

The chain employs TRBV29-1 and TRBJ2-1; D may match TRBD1 or TRBD2 (5 bases each). The CDR3 contains 15 residues. CDR1 and CDR2 (germline): SQVTM, ANQGSEA. Trimming stripped 8 bases from V and 4 bases from J, with 21 bases between. CDR3 in DNA: TGCAGCACCATACCCAGGGAGACCGAGTACAATGAGCAGTTCTTC. Protein sequence: CSTIPRETEYNEQFF.

The rearrangement uses TRBV20-1 and TRBJ2-7; the D call may be TRBD1 or TRBD2 (6 bases each). The CDR3 has 11 residues. Germline V lookup: CDR1 DFQATT, CDR2 SNEGSKA (reference sequence). V lost 4 bases and J 8 bases, leaving 12 bases between the germline ends. The DNA of the CDR3 is TGCAGTGCTACCACAGGGAGGAAGCAGTACTTC. Protein: CSATTGRKQYF.

The CDR3 nucleotides are TGTGCCAGCAGTGAATCGGGGGCGGGAGGAACCTACGAGCAGTACTTC. It encodes CASSESGAGGTYEQYF. The rearrangement joins TRBV6-2 or TRBV6-3 to TRBJ2-7; TRBD2 aligns across 8 bases. Germline CDR1 and CDR2: MNHEY and SVGEGT. This CDR3 spans 16 amino acids. V shed 5 bases, J shed 2 bases, and the junction held 11 bases outside the gene matches.

This clonotype has only a few counts. The chain combines TRBV29-1 with TRBJ2-2, with 8 bases fitting TRBD1. From germline, CDR1 is SQVTM and CDR2 ANQGSEA. CDR3 length: 14 amino acids. The trim removed 6 bases at V and 1 base at J, leaving 4 bases unmatched. CDR3 DNA sequence: TGCAGCGTCGCAGGGGGCCAGAACACCGGGGAGCTGTTTTTT. It yields the protein CSVAGGQNTGELFF.

The rearrangement joins TRBV6-1 to TRBJ2-7; 9 positions match TRBD2. The germline V gene has CDR1 MNHNS and CDR2 SASEGT. J gave up 9 bases and V 0 bases, and 6 bases lay outside the gene matches. The CDR3 is 14 amino acids. Here the CDR3 DNA reads TGTGCCAGCAGTGAAGCGGCGGGAGGGCCAAGGCAGTACTTC. Its protein product is CASSEAAGGPRQYF.

This clonotype was detected ten times or more. The V call is TRBV19, the J call TRBJ1-1; D unresolved. The V gene's germline CDR1 is LNHDA and CDR2 SQIVND (reference sequence). The CDR3 is 13 residues long. Trimming took 7 bases from V and 5 from J, leaving 14 bases between them. CDR3 DNA: TGTGCCAGTATTGTAGAGGGCCGTACTGAAGCTTTCTTT. Translation gives CASIVEGRTEAFF.

V gene TRBV3-1 combines with J gene TRBJ2-7, with 10 bases identical to TRBD1. CDR1 is LGHDT and CDR2 is YNNKEL in the germline V gene (reference sequence). Trimming at V came to 6 bases and at J to 6 bases, leaving 8 bases not matched to a gene. The CDR3 spans 14 residues. CDR3: CASSSLGQGIEQYF. The DNA for the CDR3 is TGTGCCAGCAGTTCCCTGGGACAGGGGATCGAGCAGTACTTC.

This clonotype was detected ten times or more. The rearrangement links TRBV24-1 to TRBJ2-1; 7 bases fit TRBD2. The V segment lost 5 bases and the J segment 4 bases; nucleotides outside the gene matches: 4. From germline, CDR1 is KGHDR and CDR2 SFDVKD. This CDR3 comprises 14 residues. CDR3 coding DNA: TGTGCCACCAGTGTAGGGAGGGAGTACAATGAGCAGTTCTTC. Amino acids: CATSVGREYNEQFF.

This clonotype was recorded many times. V and J are TRBV3-1 and TRBJ2-2, with 8 bases aligning to TRBD1. CDR1 and CDR2 (germline): LGHDT, YNNKEL (reference sequence). The CDR3 runs to 16 residues. V lost 5 bases and J lost 5; bases outside the gene matches: 10. CDR3 coding DNA: TGTGCCAGCAGCACCACAGGGGGTTATTCGACCGGGGAGCTGTTTTTT. Residues: CASSTTGGYSTGELFF.

A remark on this clonotype: An end of the junction does not agree with germline; a read error may underlie this. The chain is built from TRBV7-2 and TRBJ2-2, with TRBD1 identical over 7 bases. Germline-derived CDR1 and CDR2 are SGHTA and FQGNSA. The CDR3 is made up of 16 amino acids. CDR3 DNA sequence: TGTGCCAGCAGCCTACGACTTGGTGACAGGGCCGGGGAGCTGTCTTTT. It yields the protein CASSLRLGDRAGELSF.